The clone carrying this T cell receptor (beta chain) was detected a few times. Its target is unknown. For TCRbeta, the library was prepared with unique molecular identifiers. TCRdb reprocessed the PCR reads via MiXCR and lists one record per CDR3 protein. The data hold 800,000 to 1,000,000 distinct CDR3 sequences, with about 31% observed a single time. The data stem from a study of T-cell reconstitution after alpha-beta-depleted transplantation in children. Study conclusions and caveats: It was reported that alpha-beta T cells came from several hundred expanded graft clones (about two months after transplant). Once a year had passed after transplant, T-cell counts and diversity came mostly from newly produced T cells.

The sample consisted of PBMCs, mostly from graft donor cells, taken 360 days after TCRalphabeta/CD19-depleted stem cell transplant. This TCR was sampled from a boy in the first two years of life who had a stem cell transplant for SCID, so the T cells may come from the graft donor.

The CDR3: CASSLVQGFATGELFF. Written as DNA, the CDR3 is TGCGCCAGCAGCTTGGTTCAGGGGTTTGCCACCGGGGAGCTGTTTTTT. The chain is built from TRBV5-1 and TRBJ2-2; D is perhaps TRBD1 (6 bases). The V and J ends lost 0 bases and 4 bases respectively, with 13 bases between them. Germline V gives CDR1 SGHRS, CDR2 YFSETQ. The CDR3 is made up of 16 amino acids.